The T cell receptor (beta chain) under discussion was sequenced for a study of beta chain features in type 1 diabetes. For the study at large: All samples yielded around 98,000,000 examined sorted cells.

Study findings and constraints: For patients, the naive, central memory and Treg TCRB repertoires appeared more alike than for healthy donors. All four CD4+ subsets from Type 1 diabetes patients carried moderately but significantly shorter TCRB CDR3s. There was a possibility that cDNA sequencing over-represented cells with high TCR expression.

cDNA synthesis used the whole RNA isolate, giving expressed TCRB sequences. Assay: immunoSEQ multiplex PCR; the TCRdb copy retains only in-frame clones and omits some. Of more than 100,000 clones listed, roughly 10% are singletons. The table lists this clone with a few counts. Its antigen is not identified. Sequences were obtained from central memory CD4+ T cells from blood. The sequence was collected from a man aged 25-45 years with type 1 diabetes.

CDR3 coding DNA: TGTGCCAGCAGCTTAGAGGGACTAGAGTTCTTC. Translated, it gives CASSLEGLEFF. The V and J genes are TRBV13 and TRBJ2-1; 8 bases map to TRBD2. Germline V gives CDR1 PRHDT, CDR2 FYEKMQ (reference sequence). The CDR3 sequence is 11 residues long. The V and J ends lost 1 base and 14 bases, in that order; junction bases with no gene match: 1.